The clone carrying this TCR beta chain came up a few times. CDR1 is SGHRS, CDR2 YFSETQ, per germline. V was pared by 4 bases and J by 3 bases, with 1 base of the junction left unmatched. The CDR3 is 15 residues long. This sample is part of a study of blood T cell repertoires in COVID-19. The wider study: Both acute and convalescent COVID-19 samples were obtained from the United States, Italy and Spain. The cDNA or gDNA used as material had been derived from T cells, B-cell-depleted T cells, or PBMCs.

In the original workflow: Quantification of nucleated cells was approximated via reference gene primer amplification. The assay was immunoSEQ multiplex PCR, and TCRdb's table has in-frame clones only and misses some. V, J and clone size were drawn from that table, and D and trimming were deduced from the DNA. The sample lists about 310,000 clones; 80% to 90% were seen once. The clonotype was recovered from a man aged 50 to 60 with active or convalescent COVID-19. Source material: peripheral blood. The V and J genes are TRBV5-1 and TRBJ2-5; 15 nucleotides match TRBD2. CDR3 nucleotides: TGCGCCAGCAGCCGGACTAGCGGGAGGGAAGAGACCCAGTACTTC. Protein sequence: CASSRTSGREETQYF.